The 25 T cell receptor beta chains below all came from one sample that was sequenced in a study of T cell repertoires in cytomegalovirus infection. One entry per CDR3 protein, called by TCRdb with MiXCR from the reads. Of roughly 640,000 distinct CDR3 sequences listed, 20% to 30% are singletons. Sequences were obtained from CD8+ T cells from PBMCs. All receptors derive from a human donor in good health (CMV status not recorded). Some clones in this sample may be carry-over from other donors' samples.

The V call is TRBV7-9, the J call TRBJ1-1; the D is unclear. The CDR3 runs to 12 residues. Per germline, CDR1 SEHNR and CDR2 FQNEAQ (reference sequence). The V end was cut by 7 bases, the J end by 5 bases, with 11 bases between. The CDR3 DNA is TGTGCCAGCACCGTGGGGAGGACTGAAGCTTTCTTT. It codes for CASTVGRTEAFF.

This clonotype was counted ten times or more. This rearrangement joins TRBV6-5 to TRBJ2-4, with D possibly TRBD1 on 5 matching bases. Between the trimmed V and J ends, which lost 0 bases and 2 bases, there was a span of 14 bases. Germline V gives CDR1 MNHEY, CDR2 SVGAGI. The CDR3 is made up of 17 amino acids. For the CDR3, the DNA is TGTGCCAGCAGTTACTCTTCCCAGGGCCCTCCCAAAAACATTCAGTACTTC. Its translation is CASSYSSQGPPKNIQYF.

This clonotype came up a few times. J is TRBJ2-5 and V is TRBV24-1; no clear D. With 4 bases removed from V and 5 bases from J, the gap between germline ends came to 7 bases. This CDR3 is 12 amino acids long. Germline CDR1 KGHDR, CDR2 SFDVKD. This CDR3 reads CATSDDTETQYF. CDR3 sequence (DNA): TGTGCCACCAGTGACGACACGGAGACCCAGTACTTC.

The rearrangement joins TRBV28 to TRBJ2-4, with D possibly TRBD1 on 6 matching bases. V was trimmed by 6 bases and J by 3 bases, leaving 18 bases between them. CDR3 length: 16 amino acids. Germline V CDR1 and CDR2: MDHEN, SYDVKM. Here the CDR3 reads CASSFYVSGVKNIQYF. CDR3 bases: TGTGCCAGCAGCTTTTACGTGTCAGGGGTCAAAAACATTCAGTACTTC.

This clonotype was seen a single time. Possible read error: a much larger clone is one base away. The CDR3 carries no conserved terminal phenylalanine or tryptophan, so it likely arises from a read error. The rearrangement links TRBV12-5 to TRBJ2-2; a weak D match, TRBD1 (6 bases). Trimming removed 2 bases from V and 4 bases from J, with 11 bases in between. The CDR3 is 15 residues long. Looked up from germline, CDR1 is LGHNT and CDR2 is FRNRAP. CDR3 in amino acids: CASGLNRVGTGELFI. DNA of the CDR3: TGTGCTAGTGGTTTGAACAGGGTGGGCACCGGGGAGCTGTTTATT.

As for this clonotype: Just one base apart from a much larger clone, this may be a read error. The gene calls are TRBV7-8 and TRBJ2-7; 7 bases align to TRBD2. Germline values: CDR1 SGHVS, CDR2 FQNEAQ. The CDR3 loop spans 13 amino acids. The CDR3 protein is CASNLGGGFEQYV. CDR3 coding DNA: TGTGCCAGCAACTTAGGCGGGGGTTTCGAGCAGTACGTC.

This clonotype was counted only a few times. This chain uses TRBV20-1 with TRBJ2-2; D call uncertain. Germline loops: CDR1 DFQATT, CDR2 SNEGSKA (reference sequence). Between the trimmed V and J ends, which lost 5 bases and 5 bases, there was a span of 12 bases. CDR3 length equals 13 residues. For the CDR3, the DNA is TGCAGTGCTTCCCCCAGTGAAACCGGGGAGCTGTTTTTT. Translating it yields CSASPSETGELFF.

This sequence joins TRBV7-8 and TRBJ1-5, with 7 bases matching TRBD1. V was pared by 7 bases and J by 4 bases, with 10 bases of the junction left unmatched. Germline-derived CDR1 and CDR2 are SGHVS and FQNEAQ. The CDR3 covers 15 residues. CDR3 in DNA: TGTGCCAGCACCCCACCAGGGGGACGAAATCAGCCCCAGCATTTT. This encodes CASTPPGGRNQPQHF.

This clonotype appeared many times. The rearrangement uses TRBV14 and TRBJ1-1; D call uncertain. Germline V lookup: CDR1 SGHDN, CDR2 FVKESK. CDR3 length: 14 amino acids. V lost 2 bases and J lost 7, with 14 bases in between. This CDR3 reads CASSQRWGEHEAFF. CDR3 sequence (DNA): TGTGCCAGCAGCCAACGTTGGGGAGAACATGAAGCTTTCTTT.

Details on this clonotype: Being one base from a much bigger clone, this may be a read error. This rearrangement joins TRBV7-9 to TRBJ1-3, with D possibly TRBD1 on 6 matching bases. CDR3 length equals 16 residues. Germline loops: CDR1 SEHNR, CDR2 FQNEAQ (reference sequence). CDR3 residues: CASRNRDNGSGNTICF. CDR3 nucleotides: TGTGCCAGCAGGAACCGGGACAACGGCTCTGGAAACACCATATGTTTT.

The rearrangement links TRBV12-3 or TRBV12-4 to TRBJ1-4, with 10 bases that match TRBD1. V dropped 3 bases and J dropped 3; count of bases not matched to a gene: 4. The CDR3 has 16 residues. The CDR3 loop reads CASSFRQGAANEKLFF. CDR3 nucleotides: TGTGCCAGCAGTTTCAGACAGGGGGCTGCTAATGAAAAACTGTTTTTT.

A single count supports this clonotype. The chain couples TRBV15 to TRBJ2-1, with a tentative D call TRBD2 (7 bases). Germline assignment: CDR1 LNHNV and CDR2 YYDKDF (reference sequence). This CDR3 comprises 15 residues. V lost 6 bases, J lost 0 bases, and 12 bases lay in between. This chain's CDR3 is CATSGGGASYNEQFF. The CDR3 DNA follows: TGTGCCACCAGTGGGGGGGGGGCCTCCTACAATGAGCAGTTCTTC.

The chain uses TRBV7-9 and TRBJ1-3; D remains ambiguous. V was trimmed by 2 bases and J by 4 bases, leaving 3 bases between them. This CDR3 spans 12 amino acids. CDR1 is SEHNR and CDR2 is FQNEAQ in the germline V gene (reference sequence). The CDR3 loop is CASSLNGNTIYF. CDR3 bases: TGTGCCAGCAGCTTAAACGGAAACACCATATATTTT.

This clonotype showed up just a few times. The chain employs TRBV20-1 and TRBJ2-5; D is unresolved. Germline assignment: CDR1 DFQATT and CDR2 SNEGSKA (reference sequence). The CDR3 contains 13 residues. Trimming left V 3 bases short and J 2 bases short, with 10 bases between. The CDR3 sequence is CSARRGRQETQYF. In DNA form, the CDR3 reads TGCAGTGCTAGGCGCGGAAGGCAAGAGACCCAGTACTTC.

Many counts were recorded for this clonotype. V is TRBV7-3 and J is TRBJ1-1; D uncertain. Per germline, CDR1 SGHTA and CDR2 FQGTGA. Trimming removed 6 bases from V and 3 bases from J, with 14 bases in between. CDR3 size: 14 residues. DNA of the CDR3: TGTGCCAGCAGGCCGACCTTGGGTGACACTGAAGCTTTCTTT. Encoded protein: CASRPTLGDTEAFF.

J is TRBJ1-2 and V is TRBV4-1; TRBD1 matches 8 bases. CDR1 and CDR2 (germline): MGHRA, YSYEKL. The CDR3 is 16 residues long. The junction had 10 bases not matched to a gene; V was cut back by 3 bases and J by 4 bases. The CDR3 DNA reads as TGCGCCAGCAGCCAGATCCCAGCAGGGGGCTCCTATGGCTACACCTTC. It yields the protein CASSQIPAGGSYGYTF.

This clonotype was recorded at least ten times. V and J are TRBV29-1 and TRBJ2-2; D gene unclear. V lost 4 bases and J 3 bases, leaving 6 bases between the germline ends. The length of the CDR3 is 12 residues. The germline CDR1 and CDR2 sequences are SQVTM and ANQGSEA. The DNA for the CDR3 is TGCAGCGTTGGCGGTTACACCGGGGAGCTGTTTTTT. It translates to CSVGGYTGELFF.

The sample holds one count of this clonotype. This rearrangement joins TRBV4-1 to TRBJ2-3, with 12 nucleotides matching TRBD1. Germline V lookup: CDR1 MGHRA, CDR2 YSYEKL. The CDR3 extends over 19 amino acids. The V gene end was trimmed by 3 bases and the J gene end by 3 bases; junction bases not matched to a gene: 13. The CDR3 nucleotides are TGCGCCAGCAGCCATTTCGGGACAGGGGGCTCTTATGGAACAGATACGCAGTATTTT. This gives the protein CASSHFGTGGSYGTDTQYF.

This clonotype was recorded many times. The V call is TRBV7-6, the J call TRBJ2-5; a possible D gene is TRBD2 (5 bases). V dropped 2 bases and J dropped 4 bases, with 20 bases sitting between them. Germline V gives CDR1 SGHVS, CDR2 FNYEAQ. CDR3 length: 17 residues. CDR3 region: CASSLNFPSRGPETQYF. The DNA of the CDR3 is TGTGCCAGCAGCTTAAATTTTCCCAGCCGAGGGCCAGAGACCCAGTACTTC.

V is TRBV28 and J is TRBJ2-5, with 7 positions matching TRBD1. The CDR3 consists of 15 residues. Germline CDR1 reads MDHEN; CDR2 reads SYDVKM. Trimming at V came to 4 bases and at J to 6 bases, leaving 11 bases not matched to a gene. CDR3 loop: CASSSRDSPQQTQYF. CDR3 bases: TGTGCCAGCAGTTCCCGGGACAGTCCGCAGCAGACCCAGTACTTC.

Ten or more counts support this clonotype. V and J are TRBV7-9 and TRBJ2-3; D is unclear. The CDR3 length is 15 residues. The V gene lost 4 bases and the J gene lost 0 bases, with 11 bases spanning the gap. Germline-derived CDR1 and CDR2 are SEHNR and FQNEAQ (reference sequence). The CDR3 sequence is CASSSTIQSTDTQYF. The CDR3 DNA follows: TGTGCCAGCAGCTCAACCATACAGAGCACAGATACGCAGTATTTT.

The V call is TRBV6-5, the J call TRBJ2-7; 8 bases agree with TRBD2. The CDR3 loop spans 14 amino acids. Germline CDR1 and CDR2: MNHEY and SVGAGI. V was clipped by 10 bases and J by 0 bases; unmatched bases: 8. CDR3 sequence reads: CANRTGGASYEQYF. The CDR3 nucleotides are TGTGCCAACAGAACCGGGGGGGCCTCCTACGAGCAGTACTTC.

This clonotype was found many times. The chain is built from TRBV7-8 and TRBJ1-5; 7 nucleotides align to TRBD1. Germline CDR1 is SGHVS and CDR2 is FQNEAQ. This CDR3 is built from 14 residues. V shed 5 bases and J 6 bases; nucleotides not matched to a gene: 7. The CDR3 DNA follows: TGTGCCAGCAGCCAGACAGGGTCAAGTCAGCCCCAGCATTTT. Translated, it gives CASSQTGSSQPQHF.

This clonotype came up a few times. V gene TRBV27 combines with J gene TRBJ1-4, with a weak D call TRBD1 (6 bases). V gave up 6 bases and J gave up 6 bases, with 20 bases separating them. The CDR3 is 16 amino acids. The germline CDR1 and CDR2 sequences are MNHEY and SMNVEV (reference sequence). This chain's CDR3 is CASSPDAGGADEKLFF. CDR3 sequence (DNA): TGTGCCAGCAGCCCAGACGCGGGGGGCGCCGATGAAAAACTGTTTTTT. The full variable domain, rest sourced from reference TRBV27 and TRBJ1-4, is EAQVTQNPRYLITVTGKKLTVTCSQNMNHEYMSWYRQDPGLGLRQIYYSMNVEVTDKGDVPEGYKVSRKEKRNFPLILESPSPNQTSLYFCASSPDAGGADEKLFFGSGTQLSVL.

The chain recombines TRBV7-3 with TRBJ2-2; tentatively, D is TRBD1 (6 bases). The CDR3 spans 17 residues. Per the germline V gene, CDR1 is SGHTA and CDR2 is FQGTGA. V dropped 5 bases and J dropped 2 bases, with 18 bases sitting between them. CDR3 amino acids: CASSANRDGGNTGELFF. The DNA for the CDR3 is TGTGCCAGCAGCGCCAACAGGGACGGTGGTAACACCGGGGAGCTGTTTTTT.